This entry describes one TCR beta chain. This clone has just one count. There is no known antigen for this receptor. Base-call qualities are not available, and no considerably larger clone is one nucleotide away. The data were obtained in a study of cytomegalovirus exposure and HLA in healthy donors listed by TCRdb under 2017. For context, the study as a whole: According to an earlier analysis of a few hundred of the donors, roughly 180 million T cells yielded 117 million unique TCR beta sequences and approximately 300 Gb of sequence data. An early release covering some 640 HLA-typed donors comprised around 300 gigabases of sequencing data and some 79 million unique TCR sequences. Of the approximately 400 genotyped donors, 81% fell in the genetic ancestry cluster associated with self-reported Caucasian donors. The study aimed to test whether cataloging public T cell receptors could reveal signatures of past pathogen exposure. The T cell repertoires of some 700 subjects were profiled by immunosequencing and related to cytomegalovirus serostatus. In addition to the first cohort of around 670 subjects, a separate validation cohort of 120 different subjects was used. High-throughput TCR immunosequencing, statistical association of individual TCRs with disease status, and machine learning were combined to predict cytomegalovirus infection status. In a later analysis, previously published TCR beta repertoires from 666 donors were re-analyzed and high-resolution HLA genotyping was added so that TCR occurrence patterns could be studied. In the later analysis, no new phenotypic data were used to find candidate immune exposures; instead, reliance was placed on TCR beta sequences and their occurrence across donors. In an earlier analysis of several hundred of the donors, high-throughput TCR beta sequencing was used to judge whether each TCR beta V gene segment behaved as functional or pseudogenic. Donor age, sex, ethnicity and CMV serostatus were compiled together with the repertoire data. Genome-wide SNP genotypes for about 65% of the 666 donors were used in a later genetic analysis, which treated that subset as a discovery cohort. Every discovery cohort repertoire had been produced on one sequencing platform. Class I and class II HLA loci were covered by the typing at four-digit resolution. Typing coverage differed by locus: A, B, C, DRB1 and DQB1 were typed in about 620-640 donors, DQA1 in about 510, DPA1 in approximately 610, and DPB1 in approximately 450. Roughly 5 DR-DQ haplotypes were handled as single units for association and clustering because linkage in the cohort was strong. Across some 400 genotyped donors of the cohort, an average of 235,054 unique TCR beta nucleotide sequences per donor were sequenced, and approximately 19% of those sequences were non-productive.

The method behind the library was the immunoSEQ multiplex PCR assay. For the multiplex PCR, a mixture combining 60 forward primers for TCR Vbeta segments and 13 reverse primers for TCR Jbeta segments was used. The CDR3 region of rearranged TCR beta genes was amplified from genomic DNA with a multiplex PCR assay. The amplified TCR beta libraries were sequenced on the Illumina HiSeq System as 87-base-pair reads. On the study's bioinformatics: A later analysis tallied 75 million to 95 million unique TCR beta chains across the 666 repertoires, and roughly 11 million of those chains were shared by two or more donors. Raw reads were error-corrected and collapsed into unique sequences by a nearest-neighbor algorithm in which closely related sequences were merged to remove PCR and sequencing errors. To assign V, D and J gene segments, CDR3 sequences were aligned to IMGT reference sequences. For a sequence to be retained, a match of at least six nucleotides was required to both a V gene segment and a J gene segment. Rearrangements were classified as productive when the CDR3 lacked stop codons and remained in frame with V and J, and all other rearrangements were classified as non-productive. CDR3 was defined by IMGT convention, running from the second conserved V-encoded cysteine to the conserved J-encoded phenylalanine. The earlier analysis of 450 to 750 of the donors excluded any sequence lacking an unambiguous match to a single V gene segment. An earlier analysis of fewer than 650 of the donors classified V segments as functional when productive rearrangements were above 56.7% and as segregating when the standard deviation between donors was above 5%. To diagnose cytomegalovirus status from the catalog of TCR beta chain sequences, a statistical classification framework was built. In a later analysis, TCR nucleotide sequences were compared against IMGT/GENE-DB human TR gene sequences so that V and J genes could be assigned. In a later analysis, CDR3 sequences and most-parsimonious VDJ recombination scenarios were assigned using the TCRdist pipeline. In a later analysis, every TCR beta chain was defined by the combination of its CDR3 amino acid sequence and its V-gene family, and reads without a unique V-gene family were dropped. To address suspected cross-contamination and a sequencing artifact, a later analysis removed roughly 640 highly shared, low-generation-probability nucleotide sequences. For each public chain, a later analysis derived a clonal expansion index from normalized ranks of inferred template counts within each repertoire. In a later analysis, generation probabilities were computed using a VDJ recombination model fitted to out-of-frame rearrangements, and the results were checked against IGoR. Hypergeometric tests were used in a later analysis to score TCR-TCR, TCR-HLA and TCR-CMV co-occurrence, with a repertoire-size bias correction applied to the TCR pairs. In a later analysis, false discovery rates were estimated by permuting HLA or CMV assignments 20 times. In a later analysis, co-occurring TCRs were grouped using DBSCAN, with TCRdist sequence similarity added in when clustering inside HLA-allele-positive subsets. Repertoires with fewer than 30,000 or more than 120,000 public chains, plus five repertoires with anomalous nucleotide sharing, were excluded from co-occurrence clustering. What TCRdb holds here is the immuneACCESS table cut down to in-frame rearrangements. Part of the clones is not present; checked against another copy, under half of the missing clones reflect an unresolved V gene, and the others are unexplained. For V, J and clone size, that table is used; D and trimming come from the DNA. The sample includes some 160,000 clones, with around 77% observed a single time. About 2.4% of the sample lies in the top ten.

Overall results and qualifications from the work: The earlier analysis of fewer than 750 of the donors excluded around 17 rarely observed V segments, including chromosome 9 orphons, because counts were too low. Most TCR sequences were observed very rarely across donors, whereas some public TCRs were present in many individuals. In vitro tests confirmed that a few of the cytomegalovirus-associated TCR beta chains recognize cytomegalovirus antigens. A further reported finding was that TCR beta sequences accurately predicted the HLA-A and HLA-B alleles for most subjects in the first cohort. Cytomegalovirus status was reported to be diagnosed by the classifier with high specificity and sensitivity in both the original and validation cohorts. A later analysis reported that several top co-occurrence clusters appeared linked to parvovirus B19, influenza, CMV and Epstein-Barr virus. A later genetic analysis reported fewer N-insertions in productive TCRs among donors in an Asian-associated ancestry cluster than the roughly 650-donor mean. A cluster of highly shared sequence variants was judged likely to represent a technical artifact of the sequencing pipeline. In a later analysis, most CMV-associated TCR beta chains were found to appear HLA-restricted, with HLA associations seemingly driven largely by CMV exposure. Correlated functional status among segregating V segments might be attributable to linkage disequilibrium, but an unknown experimental factor could not be ruled out. Because HLA typing was missing for some donors at each locus, association tests included only the typed subset. A later genetic analysis associated a missense DCLRE1C variant with V-gene and J-gene trimming of TCR beta chains, and an independent cohort replicated the association. When HLA alleles, especially DR and DQ, strongly co-occurred, attributing TCR associations to individual alleles was difficult. A later analysis associated 15,000 to 20,000 TCR beta sequences with specific HLA alleles at a false discovery rate of 0.05. The only immune exposure information available for the cohort was CMV serostatus. Sequencing depth was assumed to be roughly uniform across donors in the presence/absence analyses, though that assumption may not hold. In a later analysis, the rate of TCR association differed among HLA loci, with DRB1 alleles having the most associated TCRs and HLA-C alleles having the fewest. The authors suggested that the approach could potentially be generalized to other disease states and immunological phenotypes. In the study, around 150 TCR beta chains were listed as associated with cytomegalovirus. The 87-base-pair reads could not distinguish some IMGT-functional V segments, including TRBV6-2 and TRBV6-3, so those segments were excluded. In a later analysis, HLA-associated TCR beta chains were found to be more clonally expanded and to have lower generation probabilities than equally common non-associated chains. In an earlier analysis of more than 450 of the donors, most TCR beta V segments were observed in productive rearrangements about 90% or about 30% of the time, broadly matching IMGT annotations. Only TCR beta chains were sequenced in this cohort, and the absence of alpha or paired-chain data limited detectable features.

The germline V gene gives CDR1 as SGHTA and CDR2 as FQGNSA. V is cut by 7 bases and J by 2 bases, and the space between the germline ends is 17 bases. Inclusive of the bounding cysteine and phenylalanine, the CDR3 is 15 residues long. CDR3 DNA is the only sequence kept; it has 45 bases, read in frame from the first base. The cohort comprised 710 or so healthy bone marrow donors. At the time of sampling, all cohort members were nominally healthy, though unrecorded immune exposures were likely present. The donor tested CMV seronegative and was one of the 352 seronegative cohort members. Every donor gave a peripheral blood sample, and the peripheral blood mononuclear cells from that sample were used for TCR beta sequencing. Genomic DNA was extracted from the blood cell samples with the Qiagen DNeasy Blood Extraction Kit.

The sample consisted of PBMCs. The V and J genes are TRBV7-2 and TRBJ2-5, and TRBD2 may be the D gene, going by 5 matching bases. This receptor was taken from a man aged 60 to 69 in good health and CMV-seronegative. The DNA sequence reads TGTGCCAGCACCCCAGGCGGGCACCTACAAGAGACCCAGTACTTC. Translated, it gives CASTPGGHLQETQYF.